The present T cell receptor beta chain was sequenced within a study of regulatory T cells in long-lasting Graves disease (dated by TCRdb to 2020 to 2023). Regarding the study in general: Antithyroid drugs had been taken for less than 3 months by newly diagnosed Graves' disease patients. TCR sequencing covered around 13 persistent and approximately 20 newly diagnosed Graves' disease patients, some 33 samples in total. Persistent Graves' disease patients were compared with newly diagnosed Graves' disease patients by peripheral blood TCR sequencing and RNA sequencing. The study was registered as a clinical trial and conducted in China. The paper's findings and limits, for the study overall: Sequencing and analysis were limited to the TCR beta chain. As a limitation, the authors acknowledged that the small sample size may reduce accuracy. Persistent patients shared more public clonotypes among themselves (2,741) than newly diagnosed patients did (roughly 910). Persistent disease showed preferential use of TRBV28, TRBJ1-2 and TRBJ2-5, whereas newly diagnosed disease favored TRBV20-1 and TRBJ2-1. The study examined only peripheral blood because the primary lesion, thyroid tissue, could not be accessed. Compared with newly diagnosed patients, persistent Graves' disease patients had lower TCR Shannon entropy and fewer highly expanded clones, which suggests clonal expansion.

Per the publication, the time point label means: newly diagnosed GD, antithyroid drugs for less than 3 months. RNA was extracted from PBMCs in TRIzol for both TCR sequencing and RNA sequencing. The diagnosis of Graves' disease was made according to American Thyroid Association guidelines. Recruitment of patients was carried out at an endocrinology department in Xi'an, China. Each patient gave 8.5 to 9.5 milliliters of peripheral blood, collected in an EDTA anticoagulant tube. Ficoll Paque Plus density gradient separation was used to isolate PBMCs, and no further T cell sorting was done. An Agilent 2100 Bioanalyzer and agarose gel were used to check RNA quality, and a NanoDrop 2000 was used to measure RNA concentration. Preparation of the library involved multiplex PCR. Instrument used: Illumina HiSeq 4000. To build TCR beta libraries, CDR3 regions were amplified by Arm-PCR using iRepertoire HTBI primers. Before sequencing, the PCR products went through gel purification. In the paper's pipeline: Across samples, fewer than 70 TRBV and around 15 TRBJ segments were identified and used for gene usage analysis of CDR3 amino acid clonotypes. COPE and FqMerger were used to merge filtered high-quality paired reads into contigs. Contigs were aligned with BLAST to IMGT TRBV, TRBD and TRBJ reference genes, and CDR3 was defined per IMGT. Any clonotype with a frequency above 0.1% was counted as a highly expanded clone. Shannon entropy served as the measure of repertoire diversity, while the Gini coefficient captured V-J evenness. Clonotypes shared by more than one individual were considered public. TCRdb applied fastp at Q25 and MiXCR to the public reads, then kept only in-frame beta chains. Each CDR3 protein gets just one entry, which takes the most common genes and DNA from the rows behind it. Clone size and V and J calls follow TCRdb, not the original study. This sample comprises fewer than 500,000 distinct CDR3 sequences, around 15% of them detected only once. The ten largest clonotypes hold 12% of the sample.

For CDR1 and CDR2, the germline V gene (reference sequence) lists DFQATT and SNEGSKA. Trimming takes 0 bases off V and 10 bases off J; junction bases not matched to a gene: 10. Both ends counted, the CDR3 spans 15 residues. The retained sequence is limited to the CDR3, 45 bases, with the frame set at the first base. A remark on this clonotype: Its antigen is not yet known. This could be a read error, since a much larger clone is one nucleotide away. This is likely a read error, given that the CDR3 carries no conserved phenylalanine or tryptophan at its end.

This sample also appeared in a second study, on T cells in Graves' hyperthyroidism and ophthalmopathy. The second study's authors report: Stable Graves' hyperthyroidism was defined as no progression to ophthalmopathy during 18 months of follow-up. Hyperthyroidism patients were newly diagnosed, with disease duration under 2 months, and aged 18 to 65 years. Exclusion was applied to patients with uncontrolled infections, other autoimmune diseases, pregnancy or lactation. Diagnoses relied on clinical symptoms, serum thyroxine and TRAb, thyroid ultrasound and orbital computed tomography. The TCR CDR3 was subjected to a first round of RT-PCR using the HTBI primer set and the Qiagen OneStep RT-PCR kit. Most expanded thyroid clonotypes (frequency above 0.001) were also found in blood, which suggests that blood repertoires may mirror thyroid immune responses. A 13 V-J signature model separated ophthalmopathy from stable hyperthyroidism, with roughly 88% sensitivity and about 81% specificity in cross-validation and 80%/75% in testing. During validation, the model predicted progression to ophthalmopathy a median of roughly six months ahead of onset, with around 70% sensitivity and 72% to 80% specificity. A discovery cohort of roughly 100 patients, 43 with Graves' ophthalmopathy and approximately 60 with stable Graves' hyperthyroidism, was used to find distinguishing TCR V-J signatures. An independent validation cohort of 18 to 20 hyperthyroidism patients and 17 patients who later progressed to ophthalmopathy tested prospective prediction of ophthalmopathy. The 100 discovery patients were randomly divided into training and test sets at a 7:3 ratio. The study also compared thyroid tissue and blood T-cell repertoires from more than five Graves' hyperthyroidism patients. After blood sampling, hyperthyroidism patients were treated with methimazole at a starting dose of 30 mg daily, and ophthalmopathy patients were treated with high-dose intravenous methylprednisolone. A second multiplex PCR round built the libraries, followed by size selection and purification. Paired-end sequencing of the libraries was performed with 100 bp reads on an Illumina HiSeq2000. SOAPnuke was used to process the raw data, removing reads that contained adapters or uncalled bases, had a mean Phred below 15, or lacked an exact match to the constant primer or identifier. COPE v1.2.5 was used to merge the high-quality paired reads, and each unique nucleotide sequence was defined as a clonotype. MiTCR v1.1 was used to align clonotypes to the IMGT TRBV, TRBD and TRBJ reference segments. The analysis included only V-J combinations with a frequency above 0.0001, which together covered 99% to 99.2% of the repertoires. A TCS score was defined as the ratio between F50 (clonal expansion) and ExV (chaos), using BLOSUM62-based TCRdist between CDR3 peptides within each V-J. Welch's t-statistics and random forest reduced 500 to 550 V-J features to 13, which were used in a naive Bayes classifier (R e1071). Sample size was not statistically predetermined, and investigators were not blinded to group allocation. TCR Vbeta CDR3 sequencing of approximately 140 peripheral blood samples (more than 40 ophthalmopathy, some 75 hyperthyroidism and approximately 17 progressor patients) is reported in the paper.

The receptor chain draws on TRBV20-1 and TRBJ2-1; a stretch of 9 junction bases matches TRBD2. The sequence derives from a man aged 35-49 years with Graves disease. Donor details come from another sample of the same person, matched by shared clones. The sequencing here drew on peripheral blood mononuclear cells (PBMCs), taken at new diagnosis, from a patient treated with antithyroid drugs. The CDR3 region: CSARDGAGGPNEQFL. The sequenced DNA: TGCAGTGCTAGAGATGGGGCGGGAGGGCCTAACGAGCAGTTCCTC.